This T cell receptor beta chain was captured by sequencing in a study of beta chain features in type 1 diabetes (dated by TCRdb to the late 2010s). As for the study more broadly: No differences in mean age, gender distribution, total cell number or subset yield were found between patients and healthy donors. Whereas all 30 or so donors provided naive and central memory subsets, regulatory and stem cell-like memory subsets were isolated from just 8 patients and roughly eight healthy donors. In the study, TCRB repertoires of sorted circulating CD4+ T cell subsets from recently diagnosed type 1 diabetes patients were compared with those of matched healthy donors. A total of about 100 million sorted cells were examined across all samples, and RNA yield correlated strongly with the number of cells per subset.

Each donor gave one peripheral blood draw, averaging approximately 0.12 L, which was collected into heparinised tubes. Naive, central memory, regulatory and stem cell-like memory CD4+ T cells were sorted on a BD FACSAria II using a panel including CD45RO, CCR7, CD25, CD127, CD95 and CD27. All sorted populations exceeded 95% purity. PBMCs were isolated immediately by Lymphoprep density gradient centrifugation and stained directly without culture. So that batch effects would be minimized, each experiment stained and sorted samples in pairs, pairing one healthy donor with one patient. The High Capacity cDNA Reverse Transcription Kit was used to reverse transcribe all of the isolated RNA, meaning that expressed TCRB transcripts were what got sequenced. Deep immunoSEQ sequencing was applied to naive, central memory and regulatory T cell samples, giving an average of roughly 3.5 million total reads per sample. Sorted cells were lysed in RLT buffer and RNA was extracted with DNase-treated RNeasy Micro or Mini kits, depending on cell number. To prevent cross-contamination, each cell subset was processed individually, whereas patient and healthy donor samples were processed jointly. The immunoSEQ multiplex PCR was used to amplify TCRB sequences from cDNA, yielding 87-bp fragments that span the CDR3 region. The amplicons were sequenced using the Illumina HiSeq platform. From the authors' description of their analysis: PCR bias was corrected computationally using synthetic template baselines, and reads within Hamming distance 2 were collapsed, with unmergeable singletons discarded. Reads were aligned to IMGT to assign V, D and J genes, CDR3 length, and insertions or deletions at six rearrangement sites. Within each subset, clonotype counts were normalized to sorted cell number, and only after that were true diversity and Gini coefficients computed with the tcR R package. Repertoire sharing was quantified using the overlap coefficient calculated on TCRB nucleotide sequences. Out-of-frame TCRB sequences from naive cells were analyzed as a proxy for the pre-selection repertoire. TCRdb holds this immuneACCESS table with in-frame rearrangements only. Some clones are missing; in checked studies, unresolved V genes explain under half, and the rest has no known cause. V, J and clone size reflect that table, while D and trimming were determined from the DNA. In this sample the table shows more than 300,000 clones, roughly 15% of which occur a single time. Roughly 0.017% of the sample belongs to the ten largest clones.

This clone was picked up a small number of times. No cognate antigen has been identified for it. One base away there is no much larger clone; base qualities are not given. V is cut by 4 bases and J by 7 bases, and the space between the germline ends is 8 bases. CDR1 and CDR2 were assigned from the germline V gene as SNHLY and FYNNEI. The CDR3 has 12 amino acids, counting the end cysteine and phenylalanine. Only the CDR3 DNA stays, 36 bases, in frame from base 1. The full study reports these points: PCR may preferentially amplify shorter templates, but because patient and control samples were amplified and corrected together, any resulting skew would affect both groups equally. Naive, central memory and regulatory TCRB repertoires appeared to be more alike among patients than among healthy donors. Because the HLA sub-analyses included only small numbers of individuals, any influence of HLA type on TCRB rearrangement was left unresolved. Because cDNA rather than genomic DNA was sequenced, highly expressing activated cells could have been over-represented, although no difference in activation and CD3 levels was found between groups. Type 1 diabetes patients showed a moderate but significant shortening of TCRB CDR3 length in all four CD4+ subsets. At VDJ recombination sites, patients with type 1 diabetes made fewer insertions and deleted more nucleotides, a pattern implying thymic rearrangement abnormalities.

The TCR was taken from a young woman in good health. The specimen was naive CD4+ T cells from blood. Per the publication, the cell subset or site label means: true naive CD4+ T cells. The sequence is built from TRBV2 and TRBJ2-4, with a weak D call of TRBD2 (6 bases match). The DNA sequence follows: TGTGCCAGCAGTGGCCGGGGGAACATTCAGTACTTC. Its coded protein is CASSGRGNIQYF.